Presented here are 14 T cell receptor beta chains from one specimen sequenced in a study of shared clonotypes between healthy human individuals. Generated by immunoSEQ multiplex PCR, the TCRdb table keeps only in-frame clones and is missing some. The repertoire holds about 2 million clones, with 85% to 95% as singletons. Sequencing input: naive CD4+ T cells sorted from blood. As to subset: CD45RA+ positively selected. These receptors were obtained from a man between 18 and 35 years old in good health.

On this clone itself: This sample also contains other DNA sequences that code for the same CDR3. The gene calls are TRBV6-5 and TRBJ1-1; D unclear. This CDR3 is built from 13 residues. Germline assignment: CDR1 MNHEY and CDR2 SVGAGI. The germline V and J ends were trimmed by 0 bases and 2 bases, with 4 bases remaining between them. In DNA form, the CDR3 reads TGTGCCAGCAGTTACTCAACAAACACTGAAGCTTTCTTT. The encoded protein is CASSYSTNTEAFF.

About this clone itself: Different DNA sequences within this sample yield the same CDR3. The chain employs TRBV5-4 and TRBJ2-7, with 9 positions matching TRBD1. The CDR3 is 15 amino acids. V lost 5 bases, J lost 4 bases, and 10 bases stayed unmatched. The germline V gene encodes CDR1 SGHNT and CDR2 YYREEE (reference sequence). The CDR3 here is CASSFVGGQGYEQYF. The DNA of the CDR3 is TGTGCCAGCAGTTTTGTCGGGGGACAGGGTTACGAGCAGTACTTC.

The chain uses TRBV5-1 and TRBJ2-7, with TRBD1 matching over 8 bases. Germline values: CDR1 SGHRS, CDR2 YFSETQ. There are 15 residues in the CDR3. V lost 4 bases, J lost 2 bases, and 8 bases stayed unmatched. The CDR3: CASSPRTGRAYEQYF. The CDR3 bases are TGCGCCAGCAGCCCCCGGACAGGGAGAGCCTACGAGCAGTACTTC.

The genes are TRBV15 and TRBJ1-4, with TRBD1 matching 8 bases. The germline gives CDR1 LNHNV, CDR2 YYDKDF (reference sequence). The V gene end was trimmed by 2 bases and the J gene end by 5 bases; junction bases not matched to a gene: 4. This CDR3 has 15 amino acids. The CDR3 is CATSRKTGVNEKLFF. The CDR3 DNA reads TGTGCCACCAGCAGAAAGACAGGGGTAAATGAAAAACTGTTTTTT. The full variable domain, in which reference TRBV15 and TRBJ1-4 provide the parts outside the CDR3, is DAMVIQNPRYQVTQFGKPVTLSCSQTLNHNVMYWYQQKSSQAPKLLFHYYDKDFNNEADTPDNFQSRRPNTSFCFLDIRSPGLGDTAMYLCATSRKTGVNEKLFFGSGTQLSVL.

This clone showed up just once. The rearrangement uses TRBV7-2 and TRBJ1-1, with unresolved D. The V and J ends lost 2 bases and 0 bases respectively, with 7 bases between them. The germline V gene encodes CDR1 SGHTA and CDR2 FQGNSA. The CDR3 loop spans 14 amino acids. CDR3 sequence (DNA): TGTGCCAGCAGCTTACACCAGGTGAACACTGAAGCTTTCTTT. Translation: CASSLHQVNTEAFF.

This clone showed up just a few times. V and J are TRBV19 and TRBJ1-1; D remains unclear. CDR1 and CDR2 (germline): LNHDA, SQIVND (reference sequence). V dropped 7 bases and J dropped 1 base, with 10 bases sitting between them. This CDR3 region has 13 residues. Here the CDR3 reads CASNGQENTEAFF. CDR3 nucleotide sequence: TGTGCCAGTAATGGGCAGGAGAACACTGAAGCTTTCTTT.

Turning to this clone: The sample has other DNA sequences that encode this CDR3 too. This chain uses TRBV18 with TRBJ2-1; no clear D. The germline V gene encodes CDR1 KGHSH and CDR2 LQKENI. V lost 2 bases and J 6 bases, leaving 2 bases between the germline ends. The CDR3 runs to 11 residues. The CDR3 bases are TGTGCCAGCTCACCATCCAATGAGCAGTTCTTC. It translates to CASSPSNEQFF.

The chain is built from TRBV14 and TRBJ2-1, with D hard to call. The CDR3 runs to 13 residues. Germline V gene lookup returns CDR1 SGHDN and CDR2 FVKESK. V shed 0 bases and J shed 10 bases, with 10 bases lying between them. Here the CDR3 reads CASSQDRSGEQFF. The DNA for the CDR3 is TGTGCCAGCAGCCAAGATCGATCCGGGGAGCAGTTCTTC.

V and J are TRBV6-1 and TRBJ1-2; D possibly corresponds to TRBD1 (5 bases). CDR1 is MNHNS and CDR2 is SASEGT in the germline V gene. The CDR3 totals 14 residues. Trimming took 3 bases from V and 4 from J, leaving 12 bases between them. The CDR3 protein is CASSDSGRSYGYTF. In DNA, the CDR3 is TGTGCCAGCAGTGACTCGGGACGGAGCTATGGCTACACCTTC.

This rearrangement joins TRBV7-3 to TRBJ1-4, with 7 bases fitting TRBD1. Germline CDR1 and CDR2: SGHTA and FQGTGA. The CDR3 has 15 residues. V lost 5 bases and J lost 7; bases outside the gene matches: 10. DNA of the CDR3: TGTGCCAGCAGCCACCGACAGGGAGGTTGTGAAAAACTGTTTTTT. Its translation: CASSHRQGGCEKLFF.

Regarding this clone: Other DNA sequences in this specimen translate into the identical CDR3. The chain carries TRBV6-1 and TRBJ1-5, with D perhaps matching TRBD1 (6 bases). V gave up 3 bases and J gave up 5 bases, with 8 bases separating them. This CDR3 is built from 13 residues. Germline V gene sequence: CDR1 MNHNS, CDR2 SASEGT. The CDR3 DNA is TGTGCCAGCAGTGACAGGGGCCATCAGCCCCAGCATTTT. Encoded protein: CASSDRGHQPQHF.

The chain recombines TRBV19 with TRBJ1-1, with a possible D match to TRBD1 (6 bases). The germline V and J ends were trimmed by 8 bases and 1 base, with 14 bases remaining between them. The germline CDR1 and CDR2 sequences are LNHDA and SQIVND (reference sequence). This CDR3 is built from 14 residues. The CDR3 is CASGQTGANTEAFF. The CDR3 coding sequence is TGTGCCAGTGGACAGACAGGTGCGAACACTGAAGCTTTCTTT. Based on the CDR3 plus reference TRBV19 and TRBJ1-1, the full variable domain is DGGITQSPKYLFRKEGQNVTLSCEQNLNHDAMYWYRQDPGQGLRLIYYSQIVNDFQKGDIAEGYSVSREKKESFPLTVTSAQKNPTAFYLCASGQTGANTEAFFGQGTRLTVV.

This CDR3 is CAISESRDSPLHF. Here the CDR3 DNA reads TGTGCCATCAGTGAGTCGAGGGATTCACCCCTCCACTTT. The rearrangement uses TRBV10-3 and TRBJ1-6; D not certain. The germline V gene encodes CDR1 ENHRY and CDR2 SYGVKD. With 0 bases removed from V and 8 bases from J, the gap between germline ends came to 5 bases. The CDR3 sequence is 13 residues long.

V gene TRBV5-1 combines with J gene TRBJ2-7; maybe TRBD1 (5 bases). This CDR3 contains 16 residues. Germline CDR1 and CDR2: SGHRS and YFSETQ. Between the trimmed V and J ends, which lost 5 bases and 5 bases, there was a span of 23 bases. This CDR3 is CASSVGDTAQRDEQYF. The DNA of the CDR3 is TGCGCCAGCAGTGTAGGGGATACGGCCCAACGGGACGAGCAGTACTTC.